The rows below give T cell receptor beta chains drawn from one sample of a study of cytomegalovirus exposure and HLA in healthy donors. Libraries were prepared by immunoSEQ multiplex PCR; TCRdb keeps only in-frame clonotypes and omits some of them. Found here are more than 110,000 clones, roughly 80% of them singletons; the top ten hold 4.5% to 5%. The sequenced material came from PBMCs. These receptor sequences come from a woman in her forties or fifties in good health and CMV-seronegative. Both conserved end residues are part of each CDR3. A D gene is named only where the DNA matches it firmly. Some rows mark clone size as missing; the rest say once, few, many or name a class of expanded clone.

clone_size,d_call,v_call,j_call,cdr3_nt,cdr3_aa
few,.,TRBV4-3,TRBJ1-2,TGCGCCAGCAGCCAAGAGCCGGTTACGTTGGGGAGGAGGCTCTATGGCTACACCTTC,CASSQEPVTLGRRLYGYTF
.,TRBD1,TRBV7-2,TRBJ2-3,TGTGCCAGCAGCCTAACCGGGACAGGGGGAGATACGCAGTATTTT,CASSLTGTGGDTQYF
.,TRBD2,TRBV9,TRBJ2-2,TGTGCCAGCAGCGTAGAAATTAGCGGGGGGGCAACCGGGGAGCTGTTTTTT,CASSVEISGGATGELFF
medium-sized,TRBD1,TRBV7-9,TRBJ1-4,TGTGCCAGCAGCTCGGGGGACAGCGCAACTAATGAAAAACTGTTTTTT,CASSSGDSATNEKLFF
.,TRBD1,TRBV5-1,TRBJ2-7,TGCGCCAGCAGCTTGGCGGGGACAGGGGCTTCCTCCGAGCAGTACTTC,CASSLAGTGASSEQYF
.,TRBD2,TRBV29-1,TRBJ2-3,TGCAGCGTCCAGAGGTTCTTGGGGGGGAGCACAGATACGCAGTATTTT,CSVQRFLGGSTDTQYF
.,TRBD2,TRBV7-2,TRBJ2-5,TGTGCCAGCAGCTTCACTAGCGGGGGGCCCCATGAGACCCAGTACTTC,CASSFTSGGPHETQYF
.,TRBD2,TRBV5-4,TRBJ2-5,TGTGCCAGCAGCCAGCGGGGGGGAGAGACCCAGTACTTC,CASSQRGGETQYF
once,TRBD1,TRBV7-2,TRBJ1-1,TGTGCCAGCAGCCGGACAGGGGGGGGAACTGAAGCTTTCTTT,CASSRTGGGTEAFF
.,TRBD1,TRBV9,TRBJ1-6,TGTGCCAGCAGCGCCACCGGGACAGGACTTGGGTCACCCCTCCACTTT,CASSATGTGLGSPLHF
.,.,TRBV27,TRBJ1-1,TGTGCCAGCAGTCCGTACAAGAACACTGAAGCTTTCTTT,CASSPYKNTEAFF
.,TRBD2,TRBV5-1,TRBJ2-5,TGCGCCAGCAGCTTGTTCCTAGCGGGGGGGGGAGAGACCCAGTACTTC,CASSLFLAGGGETQYF
once,.,TRBV2,TRBJ1-6,TGTGCCAGCAGTGAACAGGGGCGAAATTCACCCCTCCACTTT,CASSEQGRNSPLHF
few,.,TRBV5-4,TRBJ2-7,TGTGCCAGCAGCTTGGGACGGGGTAACTCCTACGAGCAGTACTTC,CASSLGRGNSYEQYF
.,TRBD1,TRBV7-8,TRBJ1-3,TGTGCCAGCAGCTCAATAACGGGACAGGGCTCAATCTCTGGAAACACCATATATTTT,CASSSITGQGSISGNTIYF
.,.,TRBV18,TRBJ1-3,TGTGCCAGCTCACCCATACAGGCTTATTCTGGAAACACCATATATTTT,CASSPIQAYSGNTIYF
few,.,TRBV4-1,TRBJ1-1,TGCGCCAGCAGCCAAGACGGACAGAAAGCTTTCTTT,CASSQDGQKAFF
.,.,TRBV5-1,TRBJ1-2,TGCGCCAGCAGCCCGGGGGACCACACCTTC,CASSPGDHTF
.,TRBD1,TRBV7-7,TRBJ2-5,TGTGCTAGCAGCTACGGGACAGCGTCGGCCCAGTACTTC,CASSYGTASAQYF
.,TRBD1,TRBV7-6,TRBJ2-1,TGTGCCAGCAGCCTAGGGGGACAGAGCAATGAGCAGTTCTTC,CASSLGGQSNEQFF
.,TRBD2,TRBV15,TRBJ2-5,TGTGCCACCAGCAGAGATCTAGCGGGGGAGACCCAGTACTTC,CATSRDLAGETQYF
.,.,TRBV11-2,TRBJ2-5,TGTGCCAGCAGCTTTGGGCTGATGGAGACCCAGTACTTC,CASSFGLMETQYF
.,.,TRBV14,TRBJ2-1,TGTGCCAGCAAAGAAGGGGGCTCCTACAATGAGCAGTTCTTC,CASKEGGSYNEQFF
.,TRBD2,TRBV4-1,TRBJ2-1,TGCGCCAGCAGCCAAGAGAGACGGGGGGGCCTCAATGAGCAGTTCTTC,CASSQERRGGLNEQFF
.,TRBD1,TRBV28,TRBJ2-1,TGTGCCAGCACCACCCGAGACAGGGGGATTAATGAGCAGTTCTTC,CASTTRDRGINEQFF
.,.,TRBV5-1,TRBJ1-2,TGCGCCAGCAGCTTGGCCCCGGAGGCCTATGGCTACACCTTC,CASSLAPEAYGYTF
.,.,TRBV27,TRBJ2-3,TGTGCCAGCAGTTTAGGGCAGAACACAGATACGCAGTATTTT,CASSLGQNTDTQYF
.,TRBD1,TRBV6-5,TRBJ2-7,TGTGCCAGCAGTTACTCTCAGGGGGCCTACGAGCAGTACTTC,CASSYSQGAYEQYF
once,TRBD1,TRBV5-4,TRBJ2-3,TGTGCCAGCAGCTTGAACAGGGGGAGCACAGATACGCAGTATTTT,CASSLNRGSTDTQYF
.,TRBD1,TRBV2,TRBJ1-4,TGTGCCAGCAGTGAAAGAATTGTGGCAGGGGGTGAAAAACTGTTTTTT,CASSERIVAGGEKLFF
once,.,TRBV4-3,TRBJ2-3,TGCGCCAGCAGCCATGAGGCTAGCCGGTGGAGCACAGATACGCAGTATTTT,CASSHEASRWSTDTQYF
.,.,TRBV5-8,TRBJ2-3,TGTGCCAGCAGCTTGAGACGCCGGGGTACAGATACGCAGTATTTT,CASSLRRRGTDTQYF
.,.,TRBV6-6,TRBJ2-5,TGTGCCAGCAGTTTAATGGAGCAAGAGACCCAGTACTTC,CASSLMEQETQYF
.,.,TRBV5-1,TRBJ1-6,TGCGCCAGCAGCCTGGGGCAGGGGCCTTACTCCTATAATTCACCCCTCCACTTT,CASSLGQGPYSYNSPLHF
.,TRBD2,TRBV5-6,TRBJ2-3,TGTGCCAGCAGCACGGGACTAGTTAAAGATACGCAGTATTTT,CASSTGLVKDTQYF
.,TRBD1,TRBV5-6,TRBJ1-2,TGTGCCAGCAGCTTGGGGACAGGGACTGTCTATGGCTACACCTTC,CASSLGTGTVYGYTF
once,TRBD1,TRBV6-5,TRBJ2-7,TGTGCCAGCAGTTACCGCCGGGACAGGGGCTACGAGCAGTACTTC,CASSYRRDRGYEQYF
.,.,TRBV5-4,TRBJ2-3,TGTGCCAGCAGCCCTAGGGCGGGACTCAGCACAGATACGCAGTATTTT,CASSPRAGLSTDTQYF
.,TRBD2,TRBV7-6,TRBJ2-1,TGTGCCAGCAGCTTAGGGACTAGCGGGGGAAGTCATGAGCAGTTCTTC,CASSLGTSGGSHEQFF
.,TRBD1,TRBV27,TRBJ2-5,TGTGCCAGCAGTGCACAGGGGGGCCAAGAGACCCAGTACTTC,CASSAQGGQETQYF
few,.,TRBV5-1,TRBJ2-7,TGCGCCAGCAGCGCCGACCGGGTACGAAAGGACGAGCAGTACTTC,CASSADRVRKDEQYF
.,.,TRBV2,TRBJ2-1,TGTGCCAGCAGTGAACTCAGGGAGGATAGAGATGAGCAGTTCTTC,CASSELREDRDEQFF
.,.,TRBV7-3,TRBJ2-3,TGTGCCAGCAGTGGCTTGACAGATACGCAGTATTTT,CASSGLTDTQYF